The 18 T cell receptor beta chains reported below all come from one sample, sequenced in a study of response to subunit inactivated influenza vaccine (dated by TCRdb to the late 2010s). The library came from RT-PCR. The sequencer was an Illumina HiSeq 2500. TCRdb applied fastp at Q25 and MiXCR to the public reads, then kept only in-frame beta chains. Entries that share a CDR3 protein sequence are merged under the most common genes and DNA. A total of approximately 250,000 distinct CDR3 sequences appear in this sample, over 9% of them only once. Approximately 7.8% of the sample rests with the top ten. Here the sequenced sample was non-naive T cells sorted from PBMCs, taken 14 to 15 days before vaccination. What the cell subset or site label conveys for this sample: memory T cell fraction. The origin of the receptors is a man aged 45-65 years who received an inactivated influenza vaccine. Donor details come from another sample of the same person, matched by shared clones.

This clonotype was found a few times. This chain uses TRBV4-1 with TRBJ2-7, with D possibly TRBD1 on 6 matching bases. This CDR3 spans 17 amino acids. Germline V gene sequence: CDR1 MGHRA, CDR2 YSYEKL. V lost 0 bases, J lost 6 bases, and 21 bases lay in between. DNA of the CDR3: TGCGCCAGCAGCCAAGATCTGGGCAGGGGCACAACTAGCGAGCAGTACTTC. It encodes CASSQDLGRGTTSEQYF.

This clonotype occurred many times. This chain connects TRBV12-3 or TRBV12-4 to TRBJ2-3, with no clear D. The ends were cut back, 2 bases at V and 2 bases at J, with 5 bases in the middle. The CDR3 runs 13 residues. As DNA, the CDR3 is TGTGCCAGCAGTTTACGGTTCACAGATACGCAGTATTTT. It codes for CASSLRFTDTQYF.

The chain has TRBV15 and TRBJ2-5; tentatively, D is TRBD1 (6 bases). Trimming removed 2 bases from V and 4 bases from J, with 8 bases in between. The CDR3 spans 13 residues. CDR1 is LNHNV, CDR2 YYDKDF, per germline (reference sequence). CDR3 sequence reads: CATSRTGTETQYF. The CDR3 coding sequence is TGTGCCACCAGCAGAACAGGGACAGAGACCCAGTACTTC.

V is TRBV7-3 and J is TRBJ2-3; 8 nucleotides align to TRBD2. The V and J ends lost 1 base and 5 bases, in that order; junction bases with no gene match: 5. The CDR3 extends over 15 amino acids. Germline-derived CDR1 and CDR2 are SGHTA and FQGTGA. The CDR3 nucleotides are TGTGCCAGCAGCTTAAACGGGAGGGGAGGAGATACGCAGTATTTT. Amino acids: CASSLNGRGGDTQYF.

This clonotype was counted many times. The rearrangement joins TRBV4-3 to TRBJ2-3; 9 nucleotides match TRBD2. CDR1 and CDR2 from the germline V gene are LGHNA and YSLEER. The CDR3 contains 16 residues. J gave up 4 bases and V 0 bases, and 5 bases lay outside the gene matches. CDR3 protein: CASSQEAGGFADTQYF. The CDR3 DNA reads as TGCGCCAGCAGCCAAGAAGCGGGAGGATTTGCAGATACGCAGTATTTT.

The rearrangement links TRBV10-3 to TRBJ1-2; D is unclear. V lost 3 bases and J 4 bases, leaving 15 bases between the germline ends. The CDR3 is 15 residues long. Germline-derived CDR1 and CDR2 are ENHRY and SYGVKD. The CDR3 bases are TGTGCCATCAGTGATTCGCACAACACCTCCTATGGCTACACCTTC. As protein: CAISDSHNTSYGYTF.

This clonotype was counted many times. The chain couples TRBV25-1 to TRBJ1-2; D ambiguous. The CDR3 spans 11 residues. Looked up from germline, CDR1 is MGHDK and CDR2 is SYGVNS. V lost 3 bases to trimming and J lost 6 bases, with 5 bases between them. CDR3 residues: CASSDLHGYTF. The CDR3 region has the DNA TGTGCCAGCAGTGATCTCCATGGCTACACCTTC.

This clonotype was seen more than once but under ten times. V usage is TRBV30 and J usage is TRBJ1-1, with D tentatively TRBD1 (6 bases). The V end lost 2 bases, the J end lost 2 bases, and 21 bases lay between the germline ends. CDR3 size: 17 residues. Germline V gives CDR1 GTSNPN, CDR2 SVGIG (reference sequence). For the CDR3, the DNA is TGTGCCTGGAGTCCATACTCAGGGGCTACGCCCAACACTGAAGCTTTCTTT. It specifies CAWSPYSGATPNTEAFF.

The chain uses TRBV6-5 and TRBJ2-1; TRBD1 or TRBD2 may be the D gene (6 bases each). This CDR3 is built from 16 residues. Trimming removed 0 bases at V and 3 bases at J, with 12 bases between. Germline V lookup: CDR1 MNHEY, CDR2 SVGAGI. CDR3 bases: TGTGCCAGCAGTTACTCAGGGGGGAGCCGCTACAATGAGCAGTTCTTC. It is translated as CASSYSGGSRYNEQFF.

The chain is built from TRBV20-1 and TRBJ2-1; D unclear. Trimming removed 0 bases from V and 0 bases from J, with 15 bases in between. The germline gives CDR1 DFQATT, CDR2 SNEGSKA (reference sequence). The CDR3 has 17 amino acids. The CDR3 DNA reads TGCAGTGCTAGAGACTCCTCGACGGGCCGCTCCTACAATGAGCAGTTCTTC. It yields the protein CSARDSSTGRSYNEQFF.

This clonotype came up a few times. The CDR3: CASSQAGVNEKLFF. In DNA form, the CDR3 reads TGTGCCAGCAGCCAGGCAGGGGTTAATGAAAAACTGTTTTTT. The chain has TRBV3-1 and TRBJ1-4, with D perhaps TRBD1 (6 bases). Trimming took 3 bases from V and 4 from J, leaving 9 bases between them. The CDR3 length is 14 residues. The germline V gene encodes CDR1 LGHDT and CDR2 YNNKEL (reference sequence).

The J gene is TRBJ1-5, the V gene TRBV6-1, with TRBD1 as a possible D gene (5 bases). V lost 3 bases to trimming and J lost 2 bases, with 14 bases between them. The CDR3 is 16 residues long. Germline lookup yields CDR1 MNHNS and CDR2 SASEGT. In DNA form, the CDR3 reads TGTGCCAGCAGTGAGTGGCGGGGGGTTGGCAATCAGCCCCAGCATTTT. Amino acid sequence: CASSEWRGVGNQPQHF.

This clonotype was detected a few times. V usage is TRBV5-4 and J usage is TRBJ2-7; 9 bases are a match to TRBD1. This CDR3 region has 15 residues. Trimming took 1 base from V and 5 from J; bases not matched to a gene: 7. Germline CDR1 and CDR2: SGHNT and YYREEE (reference sequence). CDR3 nucleotide sequence: TGTGCCAGCAGCTTGTCGGACAGGGGTACTGACGAGCAGTACTTC. It translates to CASSLSDRGTDEQYF.

This clonotype was seen many times. The chain has TRBV27 and TRBJ2-1; weak D call: TRBD2 (6 bases). V gave up 3 bases and J gave up 0 bases, with 9 bases separating them. Germline V CDR1 and CDR2: MNHEY, SMNVEV (reference sequence). The CDR3 spans 15 residues. CDR3 DNA sequence: TGTGCCAGCAGTTTTGGGGGGAGCTCCTACAATGAGCAGTTCTTC. Translating it yields CASSFGGSSYNEQFF.

This clonotype appeared many times. The rearrangement uses TRBV29-1 and TRBJ1-2, with unresolved D. The V gene lost 6 bases and the J gene lost 8 bases, with 16 bases spanning the gap. The CDR3 spans 12 residues. Germline V gene sequence: CDR1 SQVTM, CDR2 ANQGSEA. The CDR3 coding sequence is TGCAGCGTCGATCCGATGACTGCGGGCTACACCTTC. Its translation: CSVDPMTAGYTF.

This clonotype appeared a few times. This chain links TRBV6-5 with TRBJ1-1, with D hard to call. The V end was cut by 0 bases, the J end by 5 bases, with 7 bases between. This CDR3 is 13 amino acids long. The V gene's germline CDR1 is MNHEY and CDR2 SVGAGI. The CDR3 spells CASSYSWWTEAFF. The DNA for the CDR3 is TGTGCCAGCAGTTACTCGTGGTGGACTGAAGCTTTCTTT.

This clonotype was seen repeatedly, ten times or more. This chain joins TRBV10-3 and TRBJ2-7, with 7 bases identical to TRBD2. CDR1 is ENHRY and CDR2 is SYGVKD in the germline V gene. The CDR3 sequence is 15 residues long. Unmatched junction bases numbered 15, after V lost 6 bases and J lost 7 bases. CDR3: CAISAAPSGDGEQYF. In DNA form, the CDR3 reads TGTGCCATCAGCGCAGCGCCTAGCGGAGATGGTGAGCAGTACTTC.

The chain employs TRBV20-1 and TRBJ2-7, with D possibly matching TRBD1 (6 bases). Trimming removed 5 bases at V and 1 base at J, with 9 bases between. Germline V CDR1 and CDR2: DFQATT, SNEGSKA (reference sequence). The CDR3 runs to 12 residues. The CDR3 DNA reads as TGCAGTGCTGATGGACAGTCCTACGAGCAGTACTTC. Residues: CSADGQSYEQYF.